This entry is about one TCR beta chain. No cell sorting was done before RNA was extracted from the tissue. TCRbeta libraries were built with three rounds of nested PCR, modified from ARM-PCR. TCRdb ran MiXCR on the multiplex PCR reads and lists one entry per CDR3 protein. The sample lists 68,000 or so distinct CDR3 sequences; almost 60% were seen once. This CDR3 spans 17 amino acids. Per germline, CDR1 KGHDR and CDR2 SFDVKD. Trimming pared 3 bases from V and 2 bases from J, leaving 17 bases between. The record originates from a study of tumor and adjacent non-tumor tissue in lung cancer. Sequenced sample: lung tumor tissue. The receptor's source is a man aged 50 to 60 with non-small cell lung cancer. The chain couples TRBV24-1 to TRBJ2-3; possible D gene TRBD2, 6 bases. DNA of the CDR3: TGTGCCACCAGTGATCCGGCAGTGGGCGGGACCACAGATACGCAGTATTTT. The encoded protein is CATSDPAVGGTTDTQYF.